The clone carrying this TCR beta chain was observed a few times. Its target is unknown. Every bit of the isolated RNA underwent reverse transcription, so sequencing read expressed TCRB transcripts. The study sequenced naive, central memory and regulatory T cell samples to an average of about 3.57 million reads. Produced via immunoSEQ multiplex PCR; TCRdb's table is partial and in-frame only. The sample shows around 180,000 clones, 7.8% of them seen only once. The sample comes from a study of beta chain features in type 1 diabetes. At the level of the study: Comparable age, gender and cell yields were observed in patients relative to healthy donors.

Sampling consisted of one heparinised blood draw per donor, averaging around 120 mL. A sort by CD45RO/CCR7/CD25/CD127/CD95/CD27 yielded CD4+ naive, central memory, regulatory and stem cell-like memory cells. Overall study results and limits: All four CD4+ subsets from Type 1 diabetes patients carried moderately but significantly shorter TCRB CDR3s.

The germline CDR1 and CDR2 sequences are SGHTA and FQGNSA. With 5 bases removed from V and 6 bases from J, the gap between germline ends came to 14 bases. The CDR3 is 14 amino acids. The receptor was isolated from a woman in her thirties or forties with type 1 diabetes. This chain links TRBV7-2 with TRBJ2-4; possible D gene TRBD2, 6 bases. The specimen was central memory CD4+ T cells from blood. The CDR3 protein is CASSQGGARNIQYF. The CDR3, as DNA: TGTGCCAGCAGCCAAGGCGGGGCCCGAAACATTCAGTACTTC.